This record looks at one T cell receptor beta chain sequence and its context. Its antigen is as yet unknown. The table came from immunoSEQ multiplex PCR; TCRdb's copy has only in-frame clones and leaves some out. In the table there are around 91,000 clones, about 87% of which are singletons. The source of the sample is a study of T cells in localized non-small cell lung cancer. Study-level findings and limits: The study detected a median about 50 of the top 100 tumor clones in adjacent lung. It remains possible that heterogeneity exists, since only one tumor region was sequenced.

This receptor was identified in a man between 40 and 69 years old with stage I squamous cell lung carcinoma. The sample in question was peripheral blood, obtained before any cancer treatment.

CDR3 loop: CASSSNAAGALTEAFF. The CDR3, as DNA: TGCGCCAGCAGCTCCAACGCGGCAGGGGCGCTCACTGAAGCTTTCTTT. The chain uses TRBV5-1 and TRBJ1-1; D may be TRBD1 (6 bases). The CDR3 spans 16 residues. The V end lost 3 bases, the J end lost 4 bases, and 19 bases lay between the germline ends. The V gene's germline CDR1 is SGHRS and CDR2 YFSETQ.